These 14 T cell receptor beta chains were all obtained from the same sample, sequenced in a study of CD8 T cells in ankylosing spondylitis. The study, taken as a whole, reports: Within ankylosing spondylitis blood, a TCR beta motif made up of seven to nine highly homologous variants appeared to be characteristic.

Antigen specificity for these receptors is unknown. TCRdb redid the calling of the 5' RACE reads with MiXCR, one entry per CDR3 protein. This sample has around 890,000 distinct CDR3 sequences; 12% occur once, and the top ten carry under 0.6%. The sample taken for sequencing was blood, either unsorted or a sorted T cell fraction (not recorded which). These receptors all stem from a male donor with ankylosing spondylitis.

This clonotype was seen ten or more times. CDR3 in DNA: TGTGCCAGCAGCCCCGCAGGGACGAACACTGAAGCTTTCTTT. This codes for CASSPAGTNTEAFF. The chain is built from TRBV9 and TRBJ1-1; TRBD1 might be the D (5 bases). The CDR3 is 14 residues long. Per the germline V gene, CDR1 is SGDLS and CDR2 is YYNGEE. The V end lost 4 bases, the J end lost 1 base, and 11 bases lay between the germline ends.

This clonotype has only a few counts. The chain has TRBV4-1 and TRBJ1-5, with D perhaps matching TRBD1 (6 bases). The CDR3 is 15 amino acids. Between the trimmed V and J ends, which lost 0 bases and 0 bases, there was a span of 6 bases. Germline V lookup: CDR1 MGHRA, CDR2 YSYEKL. CDR3 amino acids: CASSQEDSSNQPQHF. In nucleotides, the CDR3 is TGCGCCAGCAGCCAAGAGGACAGTAGCAATCAGCCCCAGCATTTT.

This clonotype was recorded many times. The chain employs TRBV4-3 and TRBJ2-1, with D perhaps given as TRBD1 or TRBD2 (5 bases each). The CDR3 runs to 14 residues. V gave up 4 bases and J gave up 5 bases, with 12 bases separating them. Germline assignment: CDR1 LGHNA and CDR2 YSLEER. CDR3 DNA sequence: TGCGCCAGCAGCCGGGACCGACTCGACAATGAGCAGTTCTTC. Residues: CASSRDRLDNEQFF.

This clonotype was seen more than once but under ten times. The chain links TRBV5-1 to TRBJ1-1; no clear D. V was shortened by 0 bases and J by 1 base, with 7 bases between the two germline ends. Germline V gene data show CDR1 as SGHRS and CDR2 as YFSETQ. This CDR3 has 14 residues. The CDR3 nucleotides read TGCGCCAGCAGCTTGGTAAGAACGAACACTGAAGCTTTCTTT. This translates into CASSLVRTNTEAFF.

The rearrangement joins TRBV11-2 to TRBJ1-6; TRBD1 matches at 7 bases. With V trimmed by 2 bases and J by 5 bases, 12 bases remained unmatched. The CDR3 length is 18 residues. CDR1 and CDR2 (germline): SGHAT, FQNNGV. CDR3 nucleotide sequence: TGTGCCAGCAGCTTATCTATGGGACAGCTACTACATAATTCACCCCTCCACTTT. As protein: CASSLSMGQLLHNSPLHF.

This clonotype appeared a few times. The rearrangement uses TRBV7-9 and TRBJ2-3; D is uncertain. Trimming shortened V by 0 bases and J by 5 bases, and 18 bases separated the two germline ends. Germline-derived CDR1 and CDR2 are SEHNR and FQNEAQ (reference sequence). The CDR3 extends over 17 amino acids. CDR3 coding DNA: TGTGCCAGCAGCTTAGCGTGGACGGCCCAGACGGGAGATACGCAGTATTTT. As protein: CASSLAWTAQTGDTQYF.

This clonotype was seen a few times. The V call is TRBV5-5, the J call TRBJ1-1; a possible D gene is TRBD1 (6 bases). Germline CDR1 SGHKS, CDR2 YYEKEE (reference sequence). V shed 6 bases and J shed 5 bases, with 17 bases lying between them. CDR3 size: 14 residues. CDR3: CASNLQGWETEAFF. The CDR3 DNA reads TGTGCCAGCAACTTACAGGGTTGGGAAACTGAAGCTTTCTTT.

This clonotype was recorded at least ten times. J is TRBJ1-5 and V is TRBV4-2; TRBD1 matches at 9 bases. Germline V gives CDR1 LGHNA, CDR2 YNFKEQ. The CDR3 is made up of 16 amino acids. V was pared by 2 bases and J by 5 bases, with 7 bases of the junction left unmatched. CDR3 region: CASSQPGQGEDQPQHF. In nucleotides, the CDR3 is TGTGCCAGCAGCCAACCGGGACAGGGAGAAGATCAGCCCCAGCATTTT.

The J gene is TRBJ2-7, the V gene TRBV4-3; the D gene is possibly TRBD2 (5 bases). V was shortened by 0 bases and J by 2 bases, with 11 bases between the two germline ends. Germline values: CDR1 LGHNA, CDR2 YSLEER. CDR3 length equals 15 residues. The CDR3 reads CASSQDLAVAYEQYF. The CDR3 DNA is TGCGCCAGCAGCCAAGATCTAGCTGTTGCCTACGAGCAGTACTTC.

This chain links TRBV7-2 with TRBJ1-2, with D perhaps matching TRBD1 (6 bases). Trimming removed 7 bases from V and 5 bases from J, with 20 bases in between. Germline V gives CDR1 SGHTA, CDR2 FQGNSA. The CDR3 spans 15 residues. Here the CDR3 DNA reads TGTGCCAGCACCCTTCACAGGGTTGGACCTTATGGCTACACCTTC. Protein product: CASTLHRVGPYGYTF.

DNA of the CDR3: TGTGCCATCAGTGAGACTTATAAAGCCGGGGAGCTGTTTTTT. Translated, it gives CAISETYKAGELFF. The chain couples TRBV10-3 to TRBJ2-2; D is unclear. Per germline, CDR1 ENHRY and CDR2 SYGVKD. This CDR3 region has 14 residues. V lost 2 bases and J lost 6, with 10 bases in between.

This clonotype occurred many times. This chain uses TRBV20-1 with TRBJ2-1; 9 nucleotides agree with TRBD2. The CDR3 runs to 17 residues. V shed 0 bases, J shed 3 bases, and the junction held 9 bases outside the gene matches. Germline V lookup: CDR1 DFQATT, CDR2 SNEGSKA (reference sequence). In DNA form, the CDR3 reads TGCAGTGCTAGAGATCTATTAGGAGCGGGAGGCTACAATGAGCAGTTCTTC. It is translated as CSARDLLGAGGYNEQFF.

A few counts support this clonotype. The chain is built from TRBV20-1 and TRBJ1-5, with a possible D match to TRBD1 (6 bases). Trimming left V 3 bases short and J 5 bases short, with 14 bases between. The CDR3 is 14 residues long. Germline CDR1 reads DFQATT; CDR2 reads SNEGSKA (reference sequence). The CDR3 sequence is CSASSDRTYQPQHF. The CDR3 DNA follows: TGCAGTGCTAGCTCGGACAGAACTTATCAGCCCCAGCATTTT.

The chain recombines TRBV28 with TRBJ2-7; D gene unclear. Germline V gene data show CDR1 as MDHEN and CDR2 as SYDVKM. The CDR3 consists of 13 residues. V lost 5 bases, J lost 0 bases, and 8 bases lay in between. The CDR3 is CASSRFPSYEQYF. The CDR3 DNA reads as TGTGCCAGCAGTAGGTTTCCCTCCTACGAGCAGTACTTC.